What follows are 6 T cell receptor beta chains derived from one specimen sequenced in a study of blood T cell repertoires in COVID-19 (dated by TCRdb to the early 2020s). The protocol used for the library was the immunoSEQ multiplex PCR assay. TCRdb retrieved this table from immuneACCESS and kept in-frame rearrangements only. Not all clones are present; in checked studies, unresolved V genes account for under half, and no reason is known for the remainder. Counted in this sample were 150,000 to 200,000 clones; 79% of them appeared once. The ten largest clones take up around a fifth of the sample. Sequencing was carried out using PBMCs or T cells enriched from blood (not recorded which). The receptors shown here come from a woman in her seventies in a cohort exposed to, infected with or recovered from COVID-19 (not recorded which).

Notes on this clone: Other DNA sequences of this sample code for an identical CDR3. The CDR3 DNA reads as TGTGCCAGCTCACCCCGCGAGGTCAGTAACACTGAAGCTTTCTTT. It yields the protein CASSPREVSNTEAFF. The chain combines TRBV18 with TRBJ1-1; D ambiguous. The CDR3 runs to 15 residues. The germline CDR1 and CDR2 sequences are KGHSH and LQKENI. The V and J ends lost 3 bases and 2 bases respectively, with 13 bases between them.

Written as DNA, the CDR3 is TGTGCCAGCAGTTCTCGTCGGGAGTTGGAGACCCAGTACTTC. Translating it yields CASSSRRELETQYF. The V call is TRBV28, the J call TRBJ2-5; TRBD2 is a possible D gene (6 bases). CDR1 is MDHEN, CDR2 SYDVKM, per germline. The CDR3 has 14 amino acids. V was cut by 4 bases and J by 5 bases, with 14 bases left in between.

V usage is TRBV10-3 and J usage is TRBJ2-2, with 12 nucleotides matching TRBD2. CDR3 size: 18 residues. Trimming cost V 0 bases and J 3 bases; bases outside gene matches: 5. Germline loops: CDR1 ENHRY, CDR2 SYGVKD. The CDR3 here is CAISESLAGGLDTGELFF. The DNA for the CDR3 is TGTGCCATCAGTGAGTCGCTAGCGGGAGGGCTCGACACCGGGGAGCTGTTTTTT.

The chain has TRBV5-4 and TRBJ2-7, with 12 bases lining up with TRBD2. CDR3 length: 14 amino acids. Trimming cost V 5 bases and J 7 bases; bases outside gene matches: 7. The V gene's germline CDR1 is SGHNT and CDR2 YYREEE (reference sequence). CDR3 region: CASSRGTSGLEQYF. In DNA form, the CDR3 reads TGTGCCAGCAGTCGCGGGACTAGCGGGCTGGAGCAGTACTTC.

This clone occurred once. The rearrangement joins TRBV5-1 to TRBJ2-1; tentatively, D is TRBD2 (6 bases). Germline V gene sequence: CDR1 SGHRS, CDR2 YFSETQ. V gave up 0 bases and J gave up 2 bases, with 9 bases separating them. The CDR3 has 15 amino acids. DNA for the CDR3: TGCGCCAGCAGCTTGGCGGGAGTGGCCTACAATGAGCAGTTCTTC. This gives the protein CASSLAGVAYNEQFF.

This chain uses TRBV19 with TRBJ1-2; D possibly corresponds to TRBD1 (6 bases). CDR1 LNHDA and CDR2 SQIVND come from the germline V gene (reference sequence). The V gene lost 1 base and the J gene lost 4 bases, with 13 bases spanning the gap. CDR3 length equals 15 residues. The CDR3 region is CASSIAGGAGYGYTF. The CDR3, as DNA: TGTGCCAGTAGTATAGCTGGGGGCGCCGGCTATGGCTACACCTTC. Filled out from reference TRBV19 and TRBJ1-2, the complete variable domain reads DGGITQSPKYLFRKEGQNVTLSCEQNLNHDAMYWYRQDPGQGLRLIYYSQIVNDFQKGDIAEGYSVSREKKESFPLTVTSAQKNPTAFYLCASSIAGGAGYGYTFGSGTRLTVV.